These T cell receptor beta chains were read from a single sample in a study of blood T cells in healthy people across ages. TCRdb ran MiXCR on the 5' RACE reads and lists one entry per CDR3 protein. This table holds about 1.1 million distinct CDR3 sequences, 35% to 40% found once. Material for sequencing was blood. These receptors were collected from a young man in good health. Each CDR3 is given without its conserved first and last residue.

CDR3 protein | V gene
ASRSYNSPLH | TRBV4-2
ASTDISETGVNQPQH | TRBV19
AIRASDDTDTQY | TRBV10-3
ASSYQREQF | TRBV6-5
SVDAWTGRNTEAF | TRBV29-1
ASSQDYGSNQPQH | TRBV3-1
SARVTRANSGGASEETQY | TRBV20-1
ASSSQTGTSDEQY | TRBV7-2
ASSAGGSSTDTQY | TRBV9
ASSQAIRGRDGYT | TRBV4-2
ASSFLAGGSYNEQY | TRBV7-2
ATSASNLLNEQF | TRBV24-1
AIRSGTSADTQY | TRBV10-3
ASSSAGQDSSGANVLT | TRBV6-7
SARDRATNEELF | TRBV20-1
ASSLSPPGQGVQETQY | TRBV12-3/TRBV12-4
ASSQEPKSGTGELF | TRBV4-3
ASSVEGGVGTDTQY | TRBV9
AIKGTGAEAF | TRBV10-3
ASSVIPNTEAF | TRBV9
ASSEQSPEAF | TRBV2
ASSQDVSSGNTIY | TRBV4-3
ASSHYDRGNQPQH | TRBV4-2